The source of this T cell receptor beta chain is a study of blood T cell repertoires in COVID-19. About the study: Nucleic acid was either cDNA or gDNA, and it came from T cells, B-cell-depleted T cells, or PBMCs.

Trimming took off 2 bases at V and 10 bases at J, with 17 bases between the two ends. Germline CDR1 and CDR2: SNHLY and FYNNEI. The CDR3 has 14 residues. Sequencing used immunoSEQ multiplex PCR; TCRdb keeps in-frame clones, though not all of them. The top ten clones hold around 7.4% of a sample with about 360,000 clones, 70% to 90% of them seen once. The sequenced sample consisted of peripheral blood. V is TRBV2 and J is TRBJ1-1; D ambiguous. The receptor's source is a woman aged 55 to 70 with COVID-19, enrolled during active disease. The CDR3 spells CASSEYSLVDGAFF. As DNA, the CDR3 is TGTGCCAGCAGTGAATATAGTTTGGTAGATGGAGCTTTCTTT.